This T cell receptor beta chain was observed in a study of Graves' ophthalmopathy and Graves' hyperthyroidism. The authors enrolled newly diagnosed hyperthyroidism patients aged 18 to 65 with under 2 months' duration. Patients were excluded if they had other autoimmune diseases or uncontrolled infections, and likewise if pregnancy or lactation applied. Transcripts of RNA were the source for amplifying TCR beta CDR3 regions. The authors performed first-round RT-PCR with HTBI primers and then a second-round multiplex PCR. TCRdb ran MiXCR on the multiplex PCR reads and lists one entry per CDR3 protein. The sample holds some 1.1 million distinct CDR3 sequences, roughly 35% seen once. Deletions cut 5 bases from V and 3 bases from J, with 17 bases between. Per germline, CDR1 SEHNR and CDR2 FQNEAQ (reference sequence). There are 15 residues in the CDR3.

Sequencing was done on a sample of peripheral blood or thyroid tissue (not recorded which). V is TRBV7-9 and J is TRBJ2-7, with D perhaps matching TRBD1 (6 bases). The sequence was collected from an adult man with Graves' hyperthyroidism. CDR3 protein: CASSPPGALGYEQYF. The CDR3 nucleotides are TGTGCCAGCAGCCCGCCAGGGGCCCTAGGCTACGAGCAGTACTTC.